These T cell receptor beta chains were read from a single sample in a study of PD-1 blockade in classical Hodgkin lymphoma. Method: immunoSEQ multiplex PCR; TCRdb's copy keeps in-frame clones and lacks some. Of 15,000 to 20,000 clones in the sample, about 85% were seen once. Here the sequenced sample was peripheral blood mononuclear cells (PBMCs), taken before the second cycle of nivolumab. All receptors come from a human donor with classical Hodgkin lymphoma. Each CDR3 is given with its conserved first and last residue. A D gene is named only where the DNA matches it firmly. Not all rows give a size; the values are once, few, many and, for expanded clones, a class.

CDR3aa,CDR3nt,d_gene,abundance,len,j_gene,v_gene
CASSLVPSGQETQYF,TGCGCCAGCAGCTTGGTGCCTAGCGGACAAGAGACCCAGTACTTC,TRBD2,NA,15,TRBJ2-5,TRBV5-1
CASSQDSSRERGWNEQFF,TGCGCCAGCAGCCAAGATTCATCGAGGGAGAGGGGATGGAATGAGCAGTTCTTC,NA,once,18,TRBJ2-1,TRBV4-3
CASSPRQGANEQYF,TGTGCCAGCAGCCCCAGACAGGGGGCCAACGAGCAGTACTTC,TRBD1,NA,14,TRBJ2-7,TRBV7-9
CASSLDINQPQHF,TGTGCCAGCAGCCTTGACATTAACCAGCCCCAGCATTTT,NA,NA,13,TRBJ1-5,TRBV6-4
CASSQLGQIPYEQYF,TGTGCCAGCAGCCAATTGGGACAAATCCCCTACGAGCAGTACTTC,NA,NA,15,TRBJ2-7,TRBV14
CASSQGEYGYTF,TGTGCCAGCAGCCAGGGGGAGTATGGCTACACCTTC,NA,NA,12,TRBJ1-2,TRBV4-2
CAISETRTGLVDEQFF,TGTGCCATCAGTGAAACTCGGACAGGGCTTGTAGATGAGCAGTTCTTC,TRBD1,NA,16,TRBJ2-1,TRBV10-3
CASSLGVAGGGMDEQFF,TGTGCCAGCAGCTTAGGTGTAGCGGGAGGGGGAATGGATGAGCAGTTCTTC,TRBD2,once,17,TRBJ2-1,TRBV7-8
CASSQDKGVGQPQHF,TGCGCCAGCAGCCAAGATAAAGGGGTCGGGCAGCCCCAGCATTTT,NA,NA,15,TRBJ1-5,TRBV4-3
CASENWSEQYF,TGTGCCAGCGAGAATTGGTCCGAGCAGTACTTC,NA,NA,11,TRBJ2-7,TRBV6-8